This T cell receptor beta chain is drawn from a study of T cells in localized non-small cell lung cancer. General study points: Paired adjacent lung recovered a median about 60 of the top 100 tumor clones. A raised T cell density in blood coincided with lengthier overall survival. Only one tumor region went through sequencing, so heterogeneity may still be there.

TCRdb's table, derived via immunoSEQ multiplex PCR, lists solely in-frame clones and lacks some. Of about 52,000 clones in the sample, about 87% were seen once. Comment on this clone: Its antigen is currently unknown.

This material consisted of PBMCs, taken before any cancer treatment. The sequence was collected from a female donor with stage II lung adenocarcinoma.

The CDR3 DNA reads TGTGCCAGCAGAGCTAGCGGCGGGGCCGGGGAGCTGTTTTTT. It translates to CASRASGGAGELFF. The V call is TRBV6-5, the J call TRBJ2-2; TRBD2 agrees at 7 bases. The V gene's germline CDR1 is MNHEY and CDR2 SVGAGI. V dropped 6 bases and J dropped 6; count of bases not matched to a gene: 7. This CDR3 is 14 amino acids long.